A selection of T cell receptor beta chains follows, all from one sample in a study of beta chain features in type 1 diabetes. Profiled with immunoSEQ multiplex PCR; TCRdb holds only in-frame clones, not every one. Here the sample spans under 55,000 clones, roughly 39% being singletons. The sequenced sample was Tregs from blood. Receptors were obtained from a man aged 25-45 years with type 1 diabetes. Each CDR3 is given with its conserved first and last residue. A D gene is named only where the DNA matches it firmly.

d_gene: TRBD1; j_gene: TRBJ1-1; v_gene: TRBV28; len: 15; CDR3aa: CASSTPGQLYSEAFF
d_gene: TRBD1; j_gene: TRBJ2-3; v_gene: TRBV6-6; len: 13; CDR3aa: CASSSQGADTQYF
d_gene: .; j_gene: TRBJ2-7; v_gene: TRBV28; len: 13; CDR3aa: CASTQGFFYEQYF
d_gene: TRBD1; j_gene: TRBJ2-7; v_gene: TRBV10-3; len: 13; CDR3aa: CAISWDRGDEQYF
d_gene: TRBD2; j_gene: TRBJ2-2; v_gene: TRBV11-2; len: 17; CDR3aa: CASSRGLAGARTGELFF
d_gene: .; j_gene: TRBJ1-1; v_gene: TRBV4-3; len: 15; CDR3aa: CASSQEPGENTEAFF
d_gene: .; j_gene: TRBJ2-1; v_gene: TRBV28; len: 16; CDR3aa: CASSFSGQRSYNEQFF
d_gene: TRBD1; j_gene: TRBJ1-5; v_gene: TRBV6-1; len: 14; CDR3aa: CASSFTGGDQPQHF
d_gene: .; j_gene: TRBJ2-7; v_gene: TRBV2; len: 12; CDR3aa: CASSEGHYEQYF
d_gene: TRBD1; j_gene: TRBJ1-2; v_gene: TRBV5-4; len: 18; CDR3aa: CASSLARLTGGAGYGYTF
d_gene: .; j_gene: TRBJ2-2; v_gene: TRBV7-9; len: 16; CDR3aa: CASSLETGVNTGELFF
d_gene: .; j_gene: TRBJ1-5; v_gene: TRBV7-9; len: 13; CDR3aa: CASSSRPDQPQHF
d_gene: TRBD1; j_gene: TRBJ2-5; v_gene: TRBV19; len: 16; CDR3aa: CASSPHRGINAETQYF
d_gene: TRBD1; j_gene: TRBJ1-3; v_gene: TRBV4-3; len: 16; CDR3aa: CASSLGTGESGNTIYF
d_gene: .; j_gene: TRBJ2-5; v_gene: TRBV7-9; len: 13; CDR3aa: CASNFRQGETQYF
d_gene: TRBD2; j_gene: TRBJ2-7; v_gene: TRBV5-4; len: 13; CDR3aa: CAAGREGRDEQYF
d_gene: TRBD1; j_gene: TRBJ2-5; v_gene: TRBV23-1; len: 14; CDR3aa: CASSQSGQQETQYF
d_gene: TRBD1; j_gene: TRBJ1-4; v_gene: TRBV5-1; len: 15; CDR3aa: CASTSGQATNGKLFF
d_gene: .; j_gene: TRBJ2-2; v_gene: TRBV7-3; len: 12; CDR3aa: CASSSSTGELFF
d_gene: TRBD1; j_gene: TRBJ1-5; v_gene: TRBV28; len: 16; CDR3aa: CASSIQQGMGNQPQHF
d_gene: .; j_gene: TRBJ1-2; v_gene: TRBV5-6; len: 12; CDR3aa: CASRPYRAGYTF
d_gene: TRBD2; j_gene: TRBJ2-1; v_gene: TRBV5-4; len: 15; CDR3aa: CASSFPGGPPNEQFF
d_gene: .; j_gene: TRBJ1-6; v_gene: TRBV7-3; len: 13; CDR3aa: CASTLTPSAALHF
d_gene: TRBD1; j_gene: TRBJ1-1; v_gene: TRBV28; len: 11; CDR3aa: CASSFQGAAFF
d_gene: TRBD2; j_gene: TRBJ2-7; v_gene: TRBV28; len: 14; CDR3aa: CASTFVGGAYEQYF
d_gene: TRBD1; j_gene: TRBJ2-1; v_gene: TRBV28; len: 13; CDR3aa: CASSSGQDNEQFF
d_gene: .; j_gene: TRBJ1-1; v_gene: TRBV29-1; len: 14; CDR3aa: CSVKTTGLNTEAFF
d_gene: TRBD1; j_gene: TRBJ1-3; v_gene: TRBV30; len: 13; CDR3aa: CAWNTGDGNTIYF
d_gene: .; j_gene: TRBJ2-7; v_gene: TRBV19; len: 14; CDR3aa: CASSIDGRTYEQYF
d_gene: .; j_gene: TRBJ2-5; v_gene: TRBV27; len: 13; CDR3aa: CASSAGPGETQYF
d_gene: .; j_gene: TRBJ2-2; v_gene: TRBV11-2; len: 13; CDR3aa: CASSVGFAGELFF
d_gene: TRBD1; j_gene: TRBJ2-2; v_gene: TRBV5-1; len: 15; CDR3aa: CASSLTGGDTGELFF
d_gene: .; j_gene: TRBJ2-1; v_gene: TRBV12-5; len: 14; CDR3aa: CASGTDWASNEQFF
d_gene: .; j_gene: TRBJ1-1; v_gene: TRBV19; len: 18; CDR3aa: CASSIRQYNTGLGTEAFF
d_gene: TRBD2; j_gene: TRBJ2-5; v_gene: TRBV7-8; len: 19; CDR3aa: CASSLPGGSPGLAQETQYF
d_gene: TRBD1; j_gene: TRBJ2-3; v_gene: TRBV27; len: 17; CDR3aa: CASRYFPGQGGLVTQYF
d_gene: TRBD1; j_gene: TRBJ1-1; v_gene: TRBV25-1; len: 14; CDR3aa: CASSVRTGGAEAFF
d_gene: TRBD2; j_gene: TRBJ2-7; v_gene: TRBV7-2; len: 15; CDR3aa: CASSFGTTTSYEQYF
d_gene: TRBD1; j_gene: TRBJ1-5; v_gene: TRBV19; len: 15; CDR3aa: CASSTPDRGRQPQHF
d_gene: TRBD1; j_gene: TRBJ1-1; v_gene: TRBV11-1; len: 14; CDR3aa: CASSSDRDTSEAFF
d_gene: .; j_gene: TRBJ1-1; v_gene: TRBV6-1; len: 13; CDR3aa: CASRLTGNTEAFF
d_gene: .; j_gene: TRBJ2-7; v_gene: TRBV28; len: 14; CDR3aa: CASRFTTSSYEQYF
d_gene: .; j_gene: TRBJ1-4; v_gene: TRBV4-3; len: 13; CDR3aa: CASSQEQGEKLFF
d_gene: .; j_gene: TRBJ1-2; v_gene: TRBV2; len: 12; CDR3aa: CASSLRPYGYTF